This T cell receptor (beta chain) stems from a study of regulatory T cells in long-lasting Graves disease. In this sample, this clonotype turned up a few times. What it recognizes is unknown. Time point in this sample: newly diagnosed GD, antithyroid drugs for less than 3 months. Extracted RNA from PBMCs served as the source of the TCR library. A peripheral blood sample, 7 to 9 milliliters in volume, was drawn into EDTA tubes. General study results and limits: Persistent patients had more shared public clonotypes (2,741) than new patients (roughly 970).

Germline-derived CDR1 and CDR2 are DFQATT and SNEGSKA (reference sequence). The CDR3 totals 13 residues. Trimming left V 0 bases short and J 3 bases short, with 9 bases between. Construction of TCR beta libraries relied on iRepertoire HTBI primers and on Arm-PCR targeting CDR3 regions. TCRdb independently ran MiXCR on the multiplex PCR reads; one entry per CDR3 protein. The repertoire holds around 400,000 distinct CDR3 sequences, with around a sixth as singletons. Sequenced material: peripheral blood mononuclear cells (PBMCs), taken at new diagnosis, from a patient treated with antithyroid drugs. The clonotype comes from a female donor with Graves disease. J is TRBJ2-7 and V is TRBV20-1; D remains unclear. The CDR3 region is CSARDDYHYEQYF. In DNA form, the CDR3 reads TGCAGTGCTAGAGATGATTACCACTACGAGCAGTACTTC.